This T cell receptor beta chain emerged from a study of blood T cell repertoires in COVID-19. Whole-study context: Samples representing acute and convalescent COVID-19 were sourced from the United States, Italy and Spain. T cells, B-cell-depleted T cells, or PBMCs provided the cDNA or gDNA that served as material.

The CDR3 contains 16 residues. Trimming cost V 0 bases and J 6 bases, with 15 bases left between them. Germline V gene lookup returns CDR1 SNHLY and CDR2 FYNNEI. In the study's own analysis: Nucleated cell counts were estimated from reference gene primer amplification. TCRdb's copy holds only in-frame clones and misses some; the assay was immunoSEQ multiplex PCR. That table supplies the V and J calls and clone size; D and trimming were determined from the DNA. The top ten clones hold roughly a tenth of a sample with about 240,000 clones, around 85% of them seen once. The chain combines TRBV2 with TRBJ1-5; maybe TRBD1 (6 bases). The TCR sequence derives from a woman older than 75 with acute or convalescent COVID-19. Sequencing was carried out using peripheral blood. DNA for the CDR3: TGTGCCAGCAGTGAAGCGTGGGGGGGGGCCGGTCAGCCCCAGCATTTT. This codes for CASSEAWGGAGQPQHF.